Each of the 26 T cell receptor beta chains below was sequenced from the same sample in a study of shared clonotypes between healthy human individuals (dated by TCRdb to 2020 to 2022). Library generation was performed with the immunoSEQ multiplex PCR assay. TCRdb took over this immuneACCESS table, retaining in-frame rearrangements with V and J assigned. Such tables are incomplete; in checked studies, under half of the missing clones stem from an unresolved V gene, and the remainder is unexplained. The sample table records 2 million or so clones; 95% of these occur just once. Together, the top ten hold approximately 0.13% of the sample. The sample taken for sequencing was naive CD4+ T cells sorted from blood. The intended sense of this specimen's cell subset or site label: CD45RA+ positively selected. The origin of the receptors is a young man in good health.

The chain is built from TRBV6-1 and TRBJ1-5, with D possibly TRBD1 on 5 matching bases. CDR1 MNHNS and CDR2 SASEGT come from the germline V gene. The CDR3 loop spans 14 amino acids. V was cut by 1 base and J by 3 bases, with 7 bases left in between. In DNA, the CDR3 is TGTGCCAGCAGTGAAGAGGGGCTCAATCAGCCCCAGCATTTT. It encodes CASSEEGLNQPQHF.

This clone was detected once. The chain has TRBV6-6 and TRBJ2-7, with 8 bases fitting TRBD2. The germline V gene encodes CDR1 MNHNY and CDR2 SVGAGI (reference sequence). The CDR3 runs to 15 residues. V shed 6 bases and J 1 base; nucleotides not matched to a gene: 8. The CDR3 protein is CASSPGGSTSYEQYF. The CDR3 DNA reads as TGTGCCAGCAGCCCGGGGGGGAGTACGTCCTACGAGCAGTACTTC.

The V gene is TRBV19, the J gene TRBJ2-5; D not resolved. The CDR3 totals 13 residues. V gave up 3 bases and J gave up 3 bases, with 8 bases separating them. From germline, CDR1 is LNHDA and CDR2 SQIVND (reference sequence). CDR3: CASSMSVEETQYF. For the CDR3, the DNA is TGTGCCAGTAGTATGTCAGTAGAAGAGACCCAGTACTTC.

The V and J genes are TRBV2 and TRBJ2-1; 7 nucleotides match TRBD2. CDR1 and CDR2 (germline): SNHLY, FYNNEI. The V gene end was trimmed by 5 bases and the J gene end by 6 bases; junction bases not matched to a gene: 7. This CDR3 spans 14 amino acids. CDR3 region: CASSQRELVNEQFF. The CDR3 region has the DNA TGTGCCAGCAGTCAGCGGGAATTGGTCAATGAGCAGTTCTTC.

This clone was seen once. The V gene is TRBV5-5, the J gene TRBJ2-1, with TRBD2 matching 9 bases. Germline loops: CDR1 SGHKS, CDR2 YYEKEE (reference sequence). V lost 0 bases to trimming and J lost 2 bases; unmatched junction nucleotides: 6. The CDR3 spans 17 residues. The DNA of the CDR3 is TGTGCCAGCAGCTTGGAATATTTAGCGGGGGCCTACAATGAGCAGTTCTTC. This codes for CASSLEYLAGAYNEQFF.

The rearrangement joins TRBV15 to TRBJ2-7; TRBD1 matches at 9 bases. After removal of 4 bases from V and 1 base from J, the junction contained 8 bases not matched to a gene. The CDR3 runs to 16 residues. Germline CDR1 reads LNHNV; CDR2 reads YYDKDF (reference sequence). CDR3 nucleotides: TGTGCCACCAGCAACCTGGGGACAGGGCTTTCCTACGAGCAGTACTTC. Encoded protein: CATSNLGTGLSYEQYF.

The chain couples TRBV25-1 to TRBJ2-5; a weak D match, TRBD2 (6 bases). The CDR3 covers 16 residues. The V gene's germline CDR1 is MGHDK and CDR2 SYGVNS. V was pared by 5 bases and J by 3 bases, with 19 bases between. CDR3 in amino acids: CASSPDTPGAKETQYF. The DNA for the CDR3 is TGTGCCAGCAGTCCAGATACCCCGGGAGCAAAAGAGACCCAGTACTTC.

On this clone itself: Other DNA sequences within the sample encode an identical CDR3. In nucleotides, the CDR3 is TGCGCCAGCAGGTCTGACAGCTATGGCTACACCTTC. Its protein is CASRSDSYGYTF. The genes are TRBV5-1 and TRBJ1-2; maybe TRBD1 (5 bases). Germline CDR1 and CDR2: SGHRS and YFSETQ. The V end was cut by 5 bases, the J end by 4 bases, with 9 bases between. This CDR3 comprises 12 residues.

This chain connects TRBV10-3 to TRBJ2-5; D is perhaps TRBD1 or TRBD2 (5 bases each). The V and J ends lost 6 bases and 5 bases respectively, with 16 bases between them. This CDR3 contains 14 residues. Looked up from germline, CDR1 is ENHRY and CDR2 is SYGVKD. CDR3 DNA sequence: TGTGCCATCAGCCCGGGACCAGCGGTCGAGACCCAGTACTTC. Encoded protein: CAISPGPAVETQYF.

This chain connects TRBV5-4 to TRBJ2-1; the match to TRBD2 covers 12 bases. The CDR3 loop spans 16 amino acids. Germline loops: CDR1 SGHNT, CDR2 YYREEE (reference sequence). V was clipped by 4 bases and J by 4 bases; unmatched bases: 6. In DNA, the CDR3 is TGTGCCAGCAGCCCCAGACTAGCGGGGGTTTACAATGAGCAGTTCTTC. This encodes CASSPRLAGVYNEQFF.

The gene calls are TRBV7-9 and TRBJ1-2; unclear D gene. V was cut by 4 bases and J by 2 bases, with 11 bases left in between. From germline, CDR1 is SEHNR and CDR2 FQNEAQ (reference sequence). The CDR3 spans 14 residues. The CDR3 loop is CASSSTMINYGYTF. CDR3 DNA: TGTGCCAGCAGCTCCACTATGATCAACTATGGCTACACCTTC.

As to this clone: Other DNA sequences in this specimen translate into the identical CDR3. V and J are TRBV30 and TRBJ1-1; D remains ambiguous. V was clipped by 0 bases and J by 7 bases, with 6 bases between them. This CDR3 is 11 amino acids long. CDR1 GTSNPN and CDR2 SVGIG come from the germline V gene (reference sequence). The CDR3 region has the DNA TGTGCCTGGAGTGTAGAAAGTGAAGCTTTCTTT. Protein sequence: CAWSVESEAFF.

V usage is TRBV7-2 and J usage is TRBJ2-7; D is unresolved. Germline lookup yields CDR1 SGHTA and CDR2 FQGNSA. The CDR3 is 12 residues long. V lost 3 bases and J 2 bases, leaving 5 bases between the germline ends. CDR3 sequence (DNA): TGTGCCAGCAGCTTCTCCACCTACGAGCAGTACTTC. Amino acids: CASSFSTYEQYF.

The chain joins TRBV5-1 to TRBJ1-3; no firm D call. The CDR3 sequence is 14 residues long. Trimming removed 3 bases from V and 1 base from J, with 8 bases in between. CDR1 is SGHRS, CDR2 YFSETQ, per germline. CDR3 coding DNA: TGCGCCAGCAGCTCTGAGGGTTCTGGAAACACCATATATTTT. The encoded protein is CASSSEGSGNTIYF.

V is TRBV10-3 and J is TRBJ1-2; 7 bases align to TRBD1. Germline V gene lookup returns CDR1 ENHRY and CDR2 SYGVKD. The length of the CDR3 is 12 residues. V lost 11 bases to trimming and J lost 4 bases; unmatched junction nucleotides: 7. CDR3 in amino acids: CAAAGGAYGYTF. The CDR3 region has the DNA TGTGCCGCCGCAGGGGGGGCCTATGGCTACACCTTC.

This sequence joins TRBV5-1 and TRBJ2-3; a weak D match, TRBD2 (6 bases). V was trimmed by 3 bases and J by 14 bases, leaving 13 bases between them. This CDR3 contains 11 residues. Germline-derived CDR1 and CDR2 are SGHRS and YFSETQ. The DNA for the CDR3 is TGCGCCAGCAGCTGGGACTTCAGGAGGTATTTT. Its protein product is CASSWDFRRYF.

For this clone: Germline is not matched at one junction end, which may reflect a read error. The V call is TRBV10-3, the J call TRBJ2-5; TRBD1 matches at 9 bases. The length of the CDR3 is 16 residues. Germline lookup yields CDR1 ENHRY and CDR2 SYGVKD. The CDR3 DNA sequence: TGTGCCATCAGTAAGTCGACCGGGACAGGGCGAGAGACCCAGTACTTC. Translated, it gives CAISKSTGTGRETQYF.

The V gene is TRBV2, the J gene TRBJ2-7; 9 nucleotides align to TRBD1. This CDR3 has 13 amino acids. Germline CDR1 SNHLY, CDR2 FYNNEI. V lost 8 bases and J lost 6; bases outside the gene matches: 8. CDR3 in DNA: TGTGCCAGCTCCGGGACAGGGAATATCGAGCAGTACTTC. Residues: CASSGTGNIEQYF.

This clone was counted once. V and J are TRBV29-1 and TRBJ1-4, with D possibly TRBD1 on 5 matching bases. Trimming left V 4 bases short and J 7 bases short, with 13 bases between. The CDR3 extends over 13 amino acids. Germline loops: CDR1 SQVTM, CDR2 ANQGSEA. The CDR3 region has the DNA TGCAGCGTTGTCGGGGGAATGAGTGAAAAACTGTTTTTT. It translates to CSVVGGMSEKLFF.

The chain joins TRBV6-1 to TRBJ1-4; 8 positions agree with TRBD1. The CDR3 contains 14 residues. Germline V gives CDR1 MNHNS, CDR2 SASEGT. Trimming removed 0 bases from V and 13 bases from J; junction bases left unmatched: 7. The CDR3 is CASSEARTGTGLFF. As DNA, the CDR3 is TGTGCCAGCAGTGAAGCGAGAACCGGGACAGGACTGTTTTTT.

This chain uses TRBV5-6 with TRBJ1-1, with D possibly being TRBD1 (5 bases). Germline CDR1 reads SGHDT; CDR2 reads YYEEEE. CDR3 size: 15 residues. Trimming removed 2 bases from V and 1 base from J, with 12 bases in between. Here the CDR3 DNA reads TGTGCCAGCAGCTTTGCAGACAGAAAGAACACTGAAGCTTTCTTT. Amino acid sequence: CASSFADRKNTEAFF.

The rearrangement joins TRBV30 to TRBJ1-4; TRBD1 aligns across 7 bases. CDR1 and CDR2 (germline): GTSNPN, SVGIG (reference sequence). The CDR3 has 15 residues. V lost 2 bases and J lost 8; bases outside the gene matches: 11. DNA for the CDR3: TGTGCCTGGAGTTCTCAGGGGGTTACTGGCGAAAAACTGTTTTTT. Its translation is CAWSSQGVTGEKLFF. The full variable domain, with the rest looked up from reference TRBV30 and TRBJ1-4, is SQTIHQWPATLVQPVGSPLSLECTVEGTSNPNLYWYRQAAGRGLQLLFYSVGIGQISSEVPQNLSASRPQDRQFILSSKKLLLSDSGFYLCAWSSQGVTGEKLFFGSGTQLSVL.

With respect to this clone: Other nucleotide sequences in the sample specify the same CDR3. The chain is built from TRBV28 and TRBJ1-6; D is uncertain. Germline CDR1 MDHEN, CDR2 SYDVKM. With 3 bases removed from V and 7 bases from J, the gap between germline ends came to 4 bases. There are 12 residues in the CDR3. The CDR3 loop is CASSFRNSPLHF. For the CDR3, the DNA is TGTGCCAGCAGTTTCAGAAATTCACCCCTCCACTTT.

This chain joins TRBV27 and TRBJ2-7; D call uncertain. CDR3 length: 14 residues. Germline CDR1 and CDR2: MNHEY and SMNVEV (reference sequence). V gave up 3 bases and J gave up 3 bases, with 12 bases separating them. CDR3 nucleotides: TGTGCCAGCAGTTTTGTGGGTTCCTACTACGAGCAGTACTTC. As protein: CASSFVGSYYEQYF.

About this clone itself: Other DNA sequences from this sample encode an identical CDR3 as well. This chain joins TRBV6-5 and TRBJ2-7; TRBD2 is a possible D gene (5 bases). The V gene lost 0 bases and the J gene lost 3 bases, with 9 bases spanning the gap. Germline-derived CDR1 and CDR2 are MNHEY and SVGAGI. The CDR3 spans 14 residues. In nucleotides, the CDR3 is TGTGCCAGCAGTTACTCGATAGGAGGCTACGAGCAGTACTTC. Translation: CASSYSIGGYEQYF.

The V gene is TRBV2, the J gene TRBJ1-4; 10 bases agree with TRBD1. CDR3 size: 13 residues. CDR1 SNHLY and CDR2 FYNNEI come from the germline V gene. V was clipped by 5 bases and J by 8 bases; unmatched bases: 2. The CDR3, as DNA: TGTGCCAGCAGTTTGGACAGGGGGGAAAAACTGTTTTTT. It encodes CASSLDRGEKLFF.